This paragraph reports one TCR beta chain. The sample originates from a study of cytomegalovirus exposure and HLA in healthy donors. The PCR contained 60 Vbeta and 13 Jbeta primers. The repertoire was sequenced with immunoSEQ multiplex PCR; TCRdb's copy has only in-frame clones and lacks some. The table lists about 140,000 clones, around 81% of them singletons. The CDR3 has 15 amino acids. With 5 bases removed from V and 12 bases from J, the gap between germline ends came to 23 bases. CDR1 is LNHDA and CDR2 is SQIVND in the germline V gene (reference sequence). Sequencing used PBMCs. The origin of this receptor is a man in his forties in good health and CMV-seropositive. This chain links TRBV19 with TRBJ2-1; weak D call: TRBD2 (5 bases). The CDR3 nucleotides are TGTGCCAGTAGTCCACGCCGGGGTCAGGTGGGTGGGCAGTTCTTC. As protein: CASSPRRGQVGGQFF. The full variable domain, rest sourced from reference TRBV19 and TRBJ2-1, is DGGITQSPKYLFRKEGQNVTLSCEQNLNHDAMYWYRQDPGQGLRLIYYSQIVNDFQKGDIAEGYSVSREKKESFPLTVTSAQKNPTAFYLCASSPRRGQVGGQFFGPGTRLTVL.